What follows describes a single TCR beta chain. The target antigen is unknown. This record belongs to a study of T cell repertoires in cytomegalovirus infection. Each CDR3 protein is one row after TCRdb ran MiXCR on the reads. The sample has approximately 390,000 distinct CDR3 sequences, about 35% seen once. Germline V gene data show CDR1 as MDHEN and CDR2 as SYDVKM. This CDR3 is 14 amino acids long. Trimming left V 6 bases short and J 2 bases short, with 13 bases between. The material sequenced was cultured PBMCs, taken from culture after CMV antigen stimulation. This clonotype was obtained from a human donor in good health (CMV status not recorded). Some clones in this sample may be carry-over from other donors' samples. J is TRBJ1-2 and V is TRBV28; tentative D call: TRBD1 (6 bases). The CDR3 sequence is CASRRETGNYGYTF. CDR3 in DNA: TGTGCCAGCAGAAGGGAGACAGGAAACTATGGCTACACCTTC.